This is a list of T cell receptor beta chains from one sample in a study of blood T cells in healthy people across ages. TCRdb reprocessed the 5' RACE reads via MiXCR and lists one record per CDR3 protein. Seen here are roughly 700,000 distinct CDR3 sequences, around half observed once, and the top ten hold under 35%. The sequenced material came from blood. The receptors were gathered from a woman aged 55-69 years in good health. CDR3s include the opening cysteine and the closing phenylalanine or tryptophan. A D gene is named only where the DNA matches it firmly. Size is stated for part of the rows, as once, few or many counts, or as a class when the clone is expanded.

length	D	V	size	J	CDR3	DNA
17	TRBD2	TRBV5-1	few	TRBJ2-1	CASSLASGGPKGSEQFF	TGCGCCAGCAGCTTGGCGTCGGGAGGGCCAAAGGGTAGTGAGCAGTTCTTC
17	TRBD1	TRBV6-1	few	TRBJ1-2	CASSEFRGTGEGYGYTF	TGTGCCAGCAGTGAATTTCGGGGGACAGGGGAGGGCTATGGCTACACCTTC
17	-	TRBV7-7	few	TRBJ1-5	CASSIGLRGLSNQPQHF	TGTGCCAGCAGTATTGGGCTCCGGGGGCTTAGCAATCAGCCCCAGCATTTT
15	TRBD1	TRBV7-6	-	TRBJ1-1	CASSFRTGGYTEAFF	TGTGCCAGCAGCTTCCGGACAGGAGGGTACACTGAAGCTTTCTTT
14	TRBD1	TRBV5-1	-	TRBJ1-4	CASSRGQGNERLFF	TGCGCCAGCAGCAGAGGACAGGGCAATGAAAGACTGTTTTTT
16	-	TRBV14	-	TRBJ2-5	CASSPEVAEHQETQYF	TGTGCCAGCAGCCCCGAGGTAGCGGAGCACCAAGAGACCCAGTACTTC
19	TRBD2	TRBV4-3	-	TRBJ2-7	CASSQMGPGLAGESYEQYF	TGCGCCAGCAGCCAAATGGGCCCGGGACTAGCGGGAGAATCCTACGAGCAGTACTTC
15	TRBD1	TRBV6-6	few	TRBJ1-6	CASSQGQGRYSPLHF	TGTGCCAGCAGTCAAGGACAGGGGAGGTATTCACCCCTCCACTTT
14	TRBD1	TRBV10-3	many	TRBJ2-7	CAIRATGGDYEQYF	TGTGCCATCAGGGCGACAGGGGGGGACTACGAGCAGTACTTC
12	TRBD2	TRBV2	-	TRBJ2-7	CATSPSGYEQYF	TGTGCCACCTCTCCTAGCGGCTACGAGCAGTACTTC
14	-	TRBV14	once	TRBJ2-3	CASSQGGLTDTQYF	TGTGCCAGCAGCCAAGGAGGGTTAACAGATACGCAGTATTTT
13	-	TRBV5-1	-	TRBJ1-1	CASKAGPGTEAFF	TGCGCCAGCAAAGCGGGGCCGGGAACTGAAGCTTTCTTT
12	TRBD1	TRBV29-1	-	TRBJ2-3	CSGTGGADTQYF	TGCAGCGGAACAGGGGGCGCAGATACGCAGTATTTT
14	TRBD1	TRBV28	few	TRBJ1-2	CASRNFGQGYGYTF	TGTGCCAGCAGAAACTTTGGACAGGGATATGGCTACACCTTC
16	-	TRBV27	-	TRBJ1-1	CASSLSPGGGNTEAFF	TGTGCCAGCAGTTTATCCCCGGGGGGGGGGAACACTGAAGCTTTCTTT
15	-	TRBV11-2	-	TRBJ1-4	CASSLAGGRREELFF	TGTGCCAGCAGCTTAGCGGGAGGGCGGCGGGAAGAACTGTTTTTT
15	TRBD1	TRBV12-5	many	TRBJ1-1	CASGLGGQRNTEAFF	TGTGCTAGTGGTTTGGGGGGACAGAGGAACACTGAAGCTTTCTTT
16	-	TRBV9	few	TRBJ2-2	CASSPPQGSGIGELFF	TGTGCCAGCAGCCCTCCCCAGGGGTCCGGAATCGGGGAGCTGTTTTTT
15	-	TRBV9	-	TRBJ1-2	CDSSVGPGLSYGYTF	-
16	TRBD2	TRBV5-1	-	TRBJ2-7	CASSPRTSGGFNEQYF	TGCGCCAGCAGCCCCAGGACTAGCGGGGGATTCAACGAGCAGTACTTC